This T cell receptor (beta chain) comes out of a study of follicular helper T cells after annual influenza vaccination. The CDR3 is 18 residues long. Germline V gene data show CDR1 as LNHDA and CDR2 as SQIVND (reference sequence). Between the trimmed V and J ends, which lost 5 bases and 5 bases, there was a span of 22 bases. Only in-frame clones appear in the TCRdb table, and some are missing; sequencing was by immunoSEQ multiplex PCR. This sample's clone table lists 35 to 45 clones. Time point noted: 2015-2016 season, 7 days after influenza vaccination. Overlapping influenza protein peptide pools stimulated the PBMC for 18 hours before sorting. This clone was seen only once. Antigen specificity is unknown.

This sequence originates from an adult who received the influenza vaccine. Here the sequenced sample was CXCR5+ CD38+ circulating T follicular helper cells from blood, cultured in vitro and sorted as CD69+ CD200+, taken 7 days after influenza vaccination. The subset is: circulating Tfh, non-naive CD4+CXCR5+PD-1+ (ICOS+CD38+ or ICOS-CD38-). The chain employs TRBV19 and TRBJ2-6; D ambiguous. CDR3 nucleotides: TGTGCCAGTAGTCAAGAACGACAAATACAAAGTCGGGCCAACGTCCTGACTTTC. Translated: CASSQERQIQSRANVLTF. Complete variable domain (other parts from reference TRBV19 and TRBJ2-6): DGGITQSPKYLFRKEGQNVTLSCEQNLNHDAMYWYRQDPGQGLRLIYYSQIVNDFQKGDIAEGYSVSREKKESFPLTVTSAQKNPTAFYLCASSQERQIQSRANVLTFGAGSRLTVL.